This entry describes one T cell receptor (beta chain). CDR3 length equals 16 residues. V was trimmed by 1 base and J by 0 bases, leaving 10 bases between them. Germline loops: CDR1 LNHDA, CDR2 SQIVND (reference sequence). This sample was included in a study of T-cell memory formation after mild COVID-19. TCRdb reanalysed the 5' RACE reads using MiXCR and keeps one entry per CDR3 protein. The sample carries about 16,000 distinct CDR3 sequences, roughly 25% recorded once. The chain employs TRBV19 and TRBJ2-1; D gene uncertain. This TCR derives from a man aged 18 to 29 who had mild COVID-19 (a few samples of this study predate the infection). Cell type and time point are not known. Material: PBMCs or a T cell subset sorted from them (not recorded which). In DNA form, the CDR3 reads TGTGCCAGTAGTATAGGTGCTTGGGTCTCCTACAATGAGCAGTTCTTC. Protein product: CASSIGAWVSYNEQFF.